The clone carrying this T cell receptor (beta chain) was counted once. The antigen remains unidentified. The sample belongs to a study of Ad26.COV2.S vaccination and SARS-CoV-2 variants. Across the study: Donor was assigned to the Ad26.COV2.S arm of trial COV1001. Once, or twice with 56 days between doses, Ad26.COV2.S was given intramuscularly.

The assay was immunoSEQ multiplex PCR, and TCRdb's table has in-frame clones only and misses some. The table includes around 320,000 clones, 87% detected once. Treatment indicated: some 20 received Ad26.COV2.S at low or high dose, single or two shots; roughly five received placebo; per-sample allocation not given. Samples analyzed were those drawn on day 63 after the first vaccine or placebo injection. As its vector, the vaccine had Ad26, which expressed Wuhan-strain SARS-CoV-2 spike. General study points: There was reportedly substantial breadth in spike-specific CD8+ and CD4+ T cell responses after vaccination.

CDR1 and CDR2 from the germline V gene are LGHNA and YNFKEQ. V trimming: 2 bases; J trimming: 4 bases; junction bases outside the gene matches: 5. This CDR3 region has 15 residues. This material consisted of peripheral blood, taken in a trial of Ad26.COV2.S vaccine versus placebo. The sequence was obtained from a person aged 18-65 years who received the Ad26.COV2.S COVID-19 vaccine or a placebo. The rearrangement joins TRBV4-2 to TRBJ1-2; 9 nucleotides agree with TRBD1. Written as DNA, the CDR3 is TGTGCCAGCAGCCAAACAGGGGGCTTGGGCTATGGCTACACCTTC. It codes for CASSQTGGLGYGYTF.